Presented here are 27 T cell receptor beta chains from one specimen sequenced in a study of response to subunit inactivated influenza vaccine. Via MiXCR, TCRdb re-called the RT-PCR reads, giving one row per CDR3 protein. The repertoire holds around 580,000 distinct CDR3 sequences, with 13% to 15% as singletons. The sequenced sample was PBMCs from blood, obtained less than 13 days after vaccination. These receptors originate from a man in his forties or fifties who received an inactivated influenza vaccine.

This clonotype was recorded a few times. The chain has TRBV21-1 and TRBJ2-1; the D call in the table, TRBD2, was not verified against the DNA. TRBV21-1 corresponds to a pseudogene. The CDR3 contains 18 residues. As DNA, the CDR3 is TGTGCCAGCAGCACTGGGACTAGCGGGGGGGCCCGTTACAATGAGCAGTTCTTC. Protein: CASSTGTSGGARYNEQFF.

The chain uses TRBV7-2 and TRBJ2-1; 7 nucleotides line up with TRBD2. Germline V gene lookup returns CDR1 SGHTA and CDR2 FQGNSA. The CDR3 has 13 residues. V lost 4 bases to trimming and J lost 6 bases; unmatched junction nucleotides: 3. The CDR3 DNA reads as TGTGCCAGCAGCTCCCCTAGCGGCAATGAGCAGTTCTTC. It is translated as CASSSPSGNEQFF.

This clonotype was observed a handful of times. The rearrangement joins TRBV20-1 to TRBJ2-2; TRBD2 matches 7 bases. The CDR3 loop spans 14 amino acids. Germline V CDR1 and CDR2: DFQATT, SNEGSKA (reference sequence). J was trimmed by 6 bases and V by 0 bases; bases with no gene match: 4. The CDR3 here is CSARERLAPGELFF. In DNA, the CDR3 is TGCAGTGCTAGAGAGCGACTAGCTCCCGGGGAGCTGTTTTTT.

The chain employs TRBV3-1 and TRBJ2-2; D not resolved. The CDR3 length is 15 residues. Germline V lookup: CDR1 LGHDT, CDR2 YNNKEL (reference sequence). Deletions cut 1 base from V and 0 bases from J, with 6 bases between. The CDR3 bases are TGTGCCAGCAGCCAAGGCTCAGCGAACACCGGGGAGCTGTTTTTT. It is translated as CASSQGSANTGELFF.

The CDR3 DNA reads TGTGCCACCAGTGATTCATACAGATATTCCACCGGGGAGCTGTTTTTT. Protein sequence: CATSDSYRYSTGELFF. The J gene is TRBJ2-2, the V gene TRBV24-1; D remains unclear. The CDR3 sequence is 16 residues long. Trimming took 2 bases from V and 4 from J, leaving 13 bases between them. Germline V gene lookup returns CDR1 KGHDR and CDR2 SFDVKD.

This clonotype appeared a few times. The rearrangement uses TRBV7-9 and TRBJ2-5; 8 nucleotides agree with TRBD2. CDR1 is SEHNR and CDR2 is FQNEAQ in the germline V gene (reference sequence). Trimming removed 1 base from V and 5 bases from J; junction bases left unmatched: 6. The CDR3 is 15 residues long. CDR3 in amino acids: CASSLVGGAEETQYF. As DNA, the CDR3 is TGTGCCAGCAGCTTAGTCGGGGGGGCCGAGGAGACCCAGTACTTC.

The V and J genes are TRBV7-3 and TRBJ2-2; D remains unclear. The V gene lost 3 bases and the J gene lost 1 base, with 9 bases spanning the gap. Germline V CDR1 and CDR2: SGHTA, FQGTGA. This CDR3 has 15 amino acids. This CDR3 is CASSFSSGNTGELFF. In DNA, the CDR3 is TGTGCCAGCAGCTTTAGTTCAGGGAACACCGGGGAGCTGTTTTTT.

The rearrangement joins TRBV11-1 to TRBJ2-3, with a weak D call TRBD1 (6 bases). The CDR3 covers 15 residues. The germline gives CDR1 SGHAT, CDR2 FQDESV (reference sequence). The ends were cut back, 0 bases at V and 4 bases at J, with 11 bases in the middle. The DNA for the CDR3 is TGTGCCAGCAGCTTAGCGGACAGCTTATCAGATACGCAGTATTTT. Protein product: CASSLADSLSDTQYF.

The CDR3: CASSLTAGVSNQPQHF. CDR3 DNA sequence: TGTGCCAGCAGTTTAACGGCAGGGGTTTCCAATCAGCCCCAGCATTTT. V is TRBV12-3 or TRBV12-4 and J is TRBJ1-5; a weak D match, TRBD1 (6 bases). V was cut by 2 bases and J by 3 bases, with 14 bases left in between. There are 16 residues in the CDR3.

This clonotype was counted between two and nine times. This chain joins TRBV20-1 and TRBJ1-1; D is perhaps TRBD1 (5 bases). The CDR3 contains 12 residues. Trimming took 3 bases from V and 6 from J, leaving 11 bases between them. CDR1 and CDR2 from the germline V gene are DFQATT and SNEGSKA (reference sequence). CDR3: CSASWGVAEAFF. As DNA, the CDR3 is TGCAGTGCTAGTTGGGGGGTGGCTGAAGCTTTCTTT.

CDR3 sequence: CASRLRESFNYEQYF. As DNA, the CDR3 is TGTGCCAGCAGGTTACGTGAGTCCTTTAACTACGAGCAGTACTTC. The chain links TRBV12-3 or TRBV12-4 to TRBJ2-7; D gene uncertain. The CDR3 has 15 residues. Trimming took 6 bases from V and 3 from J, leaving 18 bases between them.

This clonotype appeared a few times. The rearrangement uses TRBV12-3 or TRBV12-4 and TRBJ2-5; 7 bases are shared with TRBD2. Trimming at V came to 3 bases and at J to 5 bases, leaving 3 bases not matched to a gene. This CDR3 is 13 amino acids long. In DNA form, the CDR3 reads TGTGCCAGCAGTTTTTGGGAGGGGGAGACCCAGTACTTC. The encoded protein is CASSFWEGETQYF.

This clonotype has at least ten counts. The rearrangement joins TRBV29-1 to TRBJ2-7, with 8 bases matching TRBD1. V lost 5 bases and J lost 3; bases outside the gene matches: 6. The CDR3 extends over 13 amino acids. Per the germline V gene, CDR1 is SQVTM and CDR2 is ANQGSEA. For the CDR3, the DNA is TGCAGCGTTACAAACACAGGGGGCTACGAGCAGTACTTC. Protein product: CSVTNTGGYEQYF.

This chain uses TRBV12-3 or TRBV12-4 with TRBJ2-5; 7 bases agree with TRBD2. The ends lost 1 base at V and 5 bases at J; junction bases unmatched: 4. CDR3 length equals 14 residues. The CDR3 is CASSLELALETQYF. The CDR3 DNA follows: TGTGCCAGCAGTTTAGAACTAGCGTTGGAGACCCAGTACTTC.

In its sample, this clonotype was seen many times. The genes are TRBV29-1 and TRBJ1-5, with D perhaps matching TRBD1 (5 bases). The V end was cut by 6 bases, the J end by 7 bases, with 13 bases between. From germline, CDR1 is SQVTM and CDR2 ANQGSEA. The CDR3 spans 12 residues. The CDR3 DNA is TGCAGCGTGGGGGACGCGGGGCAGCCCCAGCATTTT. Translation: CSVGDAGQPQHF.

The CDR3 coding sequence is TGTGCCAGCAGTTCCGGGACTAGCGGGGTCAATGAGCAGTTCTTC. Translation: CASSSGTSGVNEQFF. V usage is TRBV27 and J usage is TRBJ2-1, with 13 nucleotides matching TRBD2. The junction had 3 bases not matched to a gene; V was cut back by 4 bases and J by 6 bases. The CDR3 has 15 residues. Looked up from germline, CDR1 is MNHEY and CDR2 is SMNVEV (reference sequence).

The chain recombines TRBV9 with TRBJ1-2; D unclear. Germline CDR1 reads SGDLS; CDR2 reads YYNGEE. This CDR3 region has 12 residues. V lost 5 bases and J 4 bases, leaving 9 bases between the germline ends. The DNA of the CDR3 is TGTGCCAGCAGATCGGGAAGCTATGGCTACACCTTC. Its protein is CASRSGSYGYTF.

This clonotype has only a few counts. This sequence joins TRBV20-1 and TRBJ2-7, with D tentatively TRBD1 (7 bases). This CDR3 is built from 13 residues. Germline-derived CDR1 and CDR2 are DFQATT and SNEGSKA (reference sequence). Trimming shortened V by 3 bases and J by 5 bases, and 14 bases separated the two germline ends. In nucleotides, the CDR3 is TGCAGTGCTAGGAGGGGCAGGGGGGACGAGCAGTACTTC. Its translation is CSARRGRGDEQYF.

V and J are TRBV5-5 and TRBJ2-1; the match to TRBD1 covers 9 bases. Per germline, CDR1 SGHKS and CDR2 YYEKEE (reference sequence). The trim removed 0 bases at V and 15 bases at J, leaving 19 bases unmatched. The CDR3 is 17 residues long. The CDR3 sequence is CASSLDPVTGGVPSRFF. The CDR3 DNA reads as TGTGCCAGCAGCTTGGACCCCGTAACAGGGGGCGTCCCCTCGCGGTTCTTC.

This chain joins TRBV5-1 and TRBJ2-2; D perhaps matches TRBD1 (5 bases). Trimming left V 0 bases short and J 4 bases short, with 10 bases between. The V gene's germline CDR1 is SGHRS and CDR2 YFSETQ. There are 15 residues in the CDR3. CDR3 nucleotides: TGCGCCAGCAGCTTGGGACAGACGGGCACCGGGGAGCTGTTTTTT. The encoded protein is CASSLGQTGTGELFF.

This clonotype has a handful of counts. The J gene is TRBJ1-3, the V gene TRBV6-5, with D unresolved. With 2 bases removed from V and 2 bases from J, the gap between germline ends came to 7 bases. This CDR3 is built from 14 residues. Germline CDR1 is MNHEY and CDR2 is SVGAGI. The CDR3 DNA is TGTGCCAGCAGTTACGGGGTTACTGGAAACACCATATATTTT. Encoded protein: CASSYGVTGNTIYF.

The chain employs TRBV7-2 and TRBJ2-5, with TRBD1 matching over 8 bases. With 4 bases clipped from V and 5 bases from J, the junction kept 6 bases outside the gene matches. The CDR3 spans 14 residues. The germline gives CDR1 SGHTA, CDR2 FQGNSA. The CDR3 DNA sequence: TGTGCCAGCAGCTCGGACAGGGTGTTGGAGACCCAGTACTTC. Encoded protein: CASSSDRVLETQYF.

This chain connects TRBV29-1 to TRBJ2-7; 11 nucleotides align to TRBD2. V shed 3 bases, J shed 4 bases, and the junction held 5 bases outside the gene matches. Germline V gene lookup returns CDR1 SQVTM and CDR2 ANQGSEA. The CDR3 totals 14 residues. CDR3 nucleotide sequence: TGCAGCGTTGACACTAGCGGGAGCCGATACGAGCAGTACTTC. The encoded protein is CSVDTSGSRYEQYF.

A word on this clonotype: One end of the junction does not line up with germline, which may come from a read error. The chain employs TRBV5-5 and TRBJ1-1; D is undetermined. The CDR3 has 16 amino acids. Germline CDR1 reads SGHKS; CDR2 reads YYEKEE (reference sequence). The DNA of the CDR3 is TGTGCCAGCACCTTGCACGTCCCCCCCGGAAACACTGAAGCTTTCTTT. It translates to CASTLHVPPGNTEAFF. Using reference TRBV5-5 and TRBJ1-1 for the parts outside the CDR3, the full variable domain is DAGVTQSPTHLIKTRGQQVTLRCSPISGHKSVSWYQQVLGQGPQFIFQYYEKEERGRGNFPDRFSARQFPNYSSELNVNALLLGDSALYLCASTLHVPPGNTEAFFGQGTRLTVV.

The rearrangement joins TRBV7-2 to TRBJ2-7; 8 bases fit TRBD1. Germline values: CDR1 SGHTA, CDR2 FQGNSA. V lost 5 bases to trimming and J lost 3 bases; unmatched junction nucleotides: 12. The CDR3 extends over 16 amino acids. CDR3 DNA sequence: TGTGCCAGCAGCGTATTACGGGACAGGACCCTCTACGAGCAGTACTTC. Translating it yields CASSVLRDRTLYEQYF.

The chain employs TRBV4-2 and TRBJ1-1, with D possibly being TRBD1 (6 bases). CDR3 size: 14 residues. From germline, CDR1 is LGHNA and CDR2 YNFKEQ. Trimming left V 3 bases short and J 6 bases short, with 14 bases between. CDR3 DNA sequence: TGTGCCAGCAGCCACATCACAGGGTCTTCTGAAGCTTTCTTT. This sequence encodes CASSHITGSSEAFF.

The chain couples TRBV29-1 to TRBJ2-6; no firm D call. The CDR3 is 14 residues long. CDR1 and CDR2 from the germline V gene are SQVTM and ANQGSEA. Trimming left V 7 bases short and J 0 bases short, with 10 bases between. The CDR3 nucleotides read TGCAGCGCCCTGCCGGGCTCTGGGGCCAACGTCCTGACTTTC. Protein: CSALPGSGANVLTF.